A selection of T cell receptor beta chains follows, all from one sample in a study of blood T cells in healthy people across ages. TCRdb re-analysed the 5' RACE reads in MiXCR, keeping a single row per CDR3 protein. The sample lists about 1.8 million distinct CDR3 sequences; around half were seen once. Sequencing used blood. These receptors were obtained from a middle-aged woman in good health. Both conserved end residues are trimmed from each CDR3. Fields, in order: V gene, J gene, CDR3 protein.

TRBV7-2	TRBJ2-4	ASIPRAGRVNIQY
TRBV9	TRBJ2-1	ASSGNGGIHYNEQF
TRBV20-1	TRBJ1-5	SAWSVSQPQH
TRBV13	TRBJ1-2	TSSLGGNDGYT
TRBV20-1	TRBJ1-2	SASDLDSVAGYT
TRBV11-2	TRBJ2-3	ASSFKVGSGGTDTQY
TRBV28	TRBJ1-6	ASKPPRTAFSPLH
TRBV5-1	TRBJ2-1	ASSIPGQETDEQF
TRBV11-2	TRBJ2-6	ASSPYPLTGANVLT
TRBV20-1	TRBJ1-5	SATTGPGSNQPQH
TRBV29-1	TRBJ2-5	SGGGQSQETQY
TRBV20-1	TRBJ1-5	SAGTGGAPQH
TRBV28	.	ASRGNLETQY
TRBV5-1	TRBJ2-1	ASSVDNHVNEQF
TRBV20-1	TRBJ2-1	SARDGSLDNEQF
TRBV28	TRBJ1-5	ASTKMGGPGIQPQH
TRBV20-1	TRBJ1-5	SASAGQGNRPQH
TRBV20-1	TRBJ1-2	SAPLPGDGYT
TRBV27	TRBJ1-2	ASRTNRGQNYGYT
TRBV4-3	TRBJ1-1	ASSKDSEAF
TRBV7-2	TRBJ2-5	ASSLGLAGGSMPY
TRBV4-3	TRBJ1-4	ASSQSTGGANEKLF
TRBV28	TRBJ2-3	ASNGRASTDTQY
TRBV7-9	TRBJ2-5	ASSLEQGAYNEQY
TRBV6-1	TRBJ1-1	ASSAGGVNTEAF
TRBV5-4	TRBJ2-1	ASSLGERGNEQF
TRBV28	TRBJ2-1	ASTADGRSYNEQF
TRBV5-1	TRBJ2-5	ASSLVSSGNQETQY
TRBV20-1	TRBJ2-1	SAIDWGEQY
TRBV4-1	TRBJ1-1	ASSQERKRGITEAF
TRBV5-1	TRBJ2-1	ASSYGLAARENNEQF
TRBV12-3/TRBV12-4	TRBJ1-5	ASSFSVQPQH
TRBV29-1	TRBJ2-3	SVEVGGNTDTQY
TRBV28	.	ASSLGSSGSYEQY
TRBV27	TRBJ2-5	ASRQRGETQY
TRBV20-1	TRBJ2-7	SADPILAGTSYEQY
TRBV5-1	TRBJ2-3	ASSSLLPSGFGTETQY
TRBV7-2	TRBJ2-6	ASSPGITGANVLT
TRBV5-1	TRBJ1-2	ASSTGILYGYT
TRBV6-5	TRBJ1-4	ASSAVRGGNEKLF
TRBV7-9	TRBJ2-1	ASSLSTEGLNEQF
TRBV6-6	TRBJ2-3	ASNTELATTQY
TRBV20-1	TRBJ1-5	SARKGAQGNQPQH
TRBV7-6	TRBJ2-5	ASSLAFGDTKETQY
TRBV20-1	TRBJ2-1	SAPQGSFTEQF
TRBV7-2	TRBJ2-3	ASALQGGRTDTQY
TRBV28	TRBJ2-7	ASSPLEQEQY
TRBV29-1	TRBJ2-7	SVGQNYEQY
TRBV6-2/TRBV6-3	TRBJ1-4	ASRPQGGGRSEKLF
TRBV20-1	TRBJ2-1	SAVGRGVDHTYNEQF